This T cell receptor (beta chain) emerged from a study of T cells in Graves' hyperthyroidism and ophthalmopathy. This clonotype is a singleton in its sample. Its antigen remains unidentified. TCR beta CDR3 regions were amplified from RNA transcripts. Carried out on the TCR CDR3, a first-round RT-PCR used the HTBI primer set. TCRdb independently ran MiXCR on the multiplex PCR reads; one entry per CDR3 protein. The sample lists approximately 700,000 distinct CDR3 sequences; approximately 42% were seen once. Not enrolled were patients with uncontrolled infection, other autoimmune disease, pregnancy or lactation. General observations from the study: In simple terms, a model built on 13 V-J features told ophthalmopathy apart from stable hyperthyroidism.

Sequencing used peripheral blood or thyroid tissue (not recorded which). The clonotype originates from an adult man with Graves' disease, either hyperthyroidism or ophthalmopathy (not recorded which).

CDR3 residues: CASSLGGPRSSGNTIYF. The CDR3, as DNA: TGTGCCAGCAGCTTAGGGGGACCACGGAGCTCTGGAAACACCATATATTTT. The chain is built from TRBV7-8 and TRBJ1-3, with D perhaps matching TRBD1 (5 bases). The germline CDR1 and CDR2 sequences are SGHVS and FQNEAQ. Trimming shortened V by 1 base and J by 0 bases, and 13 bases separated the two germline ends. The CDR3 consists of 17 residues.